Listed here are 5 T cell receptor beta chains from one sample, sequenced in a study of identical twins. TCRdb redid the calling of the 5' RACE reads with MiXCR, one entry per CDR3 protein. The table has just under 550,000 distinct CDR3 sequences, around 15% seen once. These data were also reused for a study on yellow fever vaccine responses in identical twins.

The source material was CD4+ T cells sorted from blood. Receptors originate from a woman under 30 in good health.

The chain is built from TRBV5-1 and TRBJ2-6, with TRBD1 matching over 7 bases. V was pared by 7 bases and J by 0 bases, with 13 bases of the junction left unmatched. The CDR3 is 18 amino acids. Germline V lookup: CDR1 SGHRS, CDR2 YFSETQ. CDR3 sequence: CASGTRDRLNSGANVLTF. CDR3 in DNA: TGCGCCAGCGGAACACGGGACAGACTCAACTCTGGGGCCAACGTCCTGACTTTC.

The chain uses TRBV4-1 and TRBJ2-3, with 9 bases that match TRBD2. V trimming: 0 bases; J trimming: 3 bases; junction bases outside the gene matches: 7. Germline lookup yields CDR1 MGHRA and CDR2 YSYEKL. The CDR3 runs to 17 residues. The CDR3 DNA sequence: TGCGCCAGCAGCCAAGATTGGGGAGCGGGGGGTACAGATACGCAGTATTTT. It encodes CASSQDWGAGGTDTQYF.

The V call is TRBV12-3 or TRBV12-4, the J call TRBJ2-3; a weak D match, TRBD1 (5 bases). CDR3 size: 15 residues. V was shortened by 3 bases and J by 5 bases, with 15 bases between the two germline ends. The DNA of the CDR3 is TGTGCCAGCAGTTTTCCGGATTTTAGGGGAGATACGCAGTATTTT. Translating it yields CASSFPDFRGDTQYF.

V is TRBV7-6 and J is TRBJ2-5; 11 bases line up with TRBD2. The V gene end was trimmed by 3 bases and the J gene end by 5 bases; junction bases not matched to a gene: 17. This CDR3 is built from 19 residues. Germline V gene sequence: CDR1 SGHVS, CDR2 FNYEAQ. CDR3 DNA: TGTGCCAGCAGCTTCGAGGCTAGCGGGAGGTTAGGGCTCCGGGAGACCCAGTACTTC. Encoded protein: CASSFEASGRLGLRETQYF. Based on the CDR3 plus reference TRBV7-6 and TRBJ2-5, the full variable domain is GAGVSQSPRYKVTKRGQDVALRCDPISGHVSLYWYRQALGQGPEFLTYFNYEAQQDKSGLPNDRFSAERPEGSISTLTIQRTEQRDSAMYRCASSFEASGRLGLRETQYFGPGTRLLVL.

A few counts support this clonotype. V is TRBV20-1 and J is TRBJ2-1, with 8 bases aligning to TRBD2. CDR1 and CDR2 (germline): DFQATT, SNEGSKA (reference sequence). Trimming took 6 bases from V and 12 from J; bases not matched to a gene: 13. The CDR3 length is 13 residues. CDR3 nucleotide sequence: TGCAGTGCCCCAGGGACTAGTCTTAGTGGGCAGTTCTTC. Its translation is CSAPGTSLSGQFF.